Below, 7 T cell receptor beta chains from the same sample are listed, as sequenced in a study of blood T cell repertoires in COVID-19. The method was immunoSEQ multiplex PCR; TCRdb's version includes in-frame clones alone and lacks a portion of them. The sample has fewer than 300,000 clones, approximately 82% seen once. The sample was peripheral blood. These receptors came from a woman younger than 35 with acute or convalescent COVID-19.

The chain joins TRBV7-8 to TRBJ1-2, with D uncertain. The germline V gene has CDR1 SGHVS and CDR2 FQNEAQ. There are 14 residues in the CDR3. Deletions cut 4 bases from V and 1 base from J, with 10 bases between. The CDR3 spells CASSSSGDNYGYTF. In DNA form, the CDR3 reads TGTGCCAGCAGCTCGTCTGGAGATAACTATGGCTACACCTTC.

The chain recombines TRBV6-1 with TRBJ2-7; D is possibly TRBD2 (7 bases). Germline lookup yields CDR1 MNHNS and CDR2 SASEGT. There are 16 residues in the CDR3. V was cut by 2 bases and J by 5 bases, with 19 bases left in between. The CDR3 DNA reads TGTGCCAGCAGTGAATTTTCGGGGACAAGCGGGGACGAGCAGTACTTC. Amino acids: CASSEFSGTSGDEQYF.

This chain links TRBV7-6 with TRBJ2-1, with 7 bases identical to TRBD2. CDR1 is SGHVS, CDR2 FNYEAQ, per germline. V shed 1 base and J 10 bases; nucleotides not matched to a gene: 13. This CDR3 comprises 16 residues. This CDR3 is CASSLEVWSGVGEQFF. CDR3 bases: TGTGCCAGCAGCTTAGAGGTGTGGAGCGGGGTCGGGGAGCAGTTCTTC.

This clone was seen a single time. This chain connects TRBV27 to TRBJ1-5, with D uncertain. The CDR3 runs to 14 residues. The germline V and J ends were trimmed by 4 bases and 2 bases, with 9 bases remaining between them. CDR1 MNHEY and CDR2 SMNVEV come from the germline V gene (reference sequence). The CDR3 DNA reads TGTGCCAGCAGTTCTAAGATCCGCAATCAGCCCCAGCATTTT. Protein sequence: CASSSKIRNQPQHF.

The chain combines TRBV30 with TRBJ1-1, with 7 positions matching TRBD1. J lost 5 bases, V lost 3 bases, and 12 bases had no gene match. The germline V gene has CDR1 GTSNPN and CDR2 SVGIG (reference sequence). The CDR3 consists of 15 residues. CDR3 sequence (DNA): TGTGCCTGGAGCGGCGGAGGGGGCCCCGGAACTGAAGCTTTCTTT. Translation gives CAWSGGGGPGTEAFF.

The chain couples TRBV3-1 (or the pseudogene TRBV3-2) to TRBJ2-2; 7 bases are a match to TRBD2. With V trimmed by 8 bases and J by 1 base, 1 base remained unmatched. The germline gives CDR1 LGHDT, CDR2 YNNKEL (reference sequence). The CDR3 is 13 amino acids. The CDR3 DNA reads as TGTGCCAGCCAGCGGGGGAACACCGGGGAGCTGTTTTTT. It specifies CASQRGNTGELFF.

This clone was seen just once. J is TRBJ2-1 and V is TRBV7-9; the D is unclear. Per the germline V gene, CDR1 is SEHNR and CDR2 is FQNEAQ (reference sequence). The CDR3 sequence is 14 residues long. V was shortened by 1 base and J by 8 bases, with 12 bases between the two germline ends. The CDR3 DNA reads as TGTGCCAGCAGCTTAGTTGCAGGCGCCGATGAGCAGTTCTTC. This sequence encodes CASSLVAGADEQFF.